The 16 T cell receptor beta chains reported below all come from one sample, sequenced in a study of blood T cell repertoires in COVID-19. TCRdb's table, derived via immunoSEQ multiplex PCR, lists solely in-frame clones and lacks some. The top ten hold around an eighth of the sample, which has 46,000 or so clones, approximately 87% seen once. Sequenced input: peripheral blood. The receptors stem from a human donor in a cohort sampled during active COVID-19.

The genes are TRBV19 and TRBJ1-5, with 9 bases identical to TRBD1. The CDR3 is 16 residues long. The V segment lost 7 bases and the J segment 0 bases; nucleotides outside the gene matches: 7. The germline CDR1 and CDR2 sequences are LNHDA and SQIVND (reference sequence). CDR3: CASMDRGLVSNQPQHF. CDR3 coding DNA: TGTGCCAGTATGGACAGGGGACTGGTTAGCAATCAGCCCCAGCATTTT.

The gene calls are TRBV6-5 and TRBJ1-2; a weak D match, TRBD1 (6 bases). The CDR3 is 13 amino acids. Germline CDR1 MNHEY, CDR2 SVGAGI. V lost 6 bases, J lost 6 bases, and 14 bases lay in between. The CDR3 sequence is CASSNTGYDGYTF. CDR3 nucleotides: TGTGCCAGCAGCAATACAGGGTATGATGGCTACACCTTC.

The chain combines TRBV19 with TRBJ1-2; tentatively, D is TRBD1 (6 bases). V lost 9 bases and J 2 bases, leaving 7 bases between the germline ends. The CDR3 length is 11 residues. CDR1 and CDR2 from the germline V gene are LNHDA and SQIVND (reference sequence). This CDR3 is CASGQNYGYTF. CDR3 nucleotide sequence: TGTGCCAGCGGACAGAACTATGGCTACACCTTC. Together with reference TRBV19 and TRBJ1-2, the CDR3 gives the full variable domain: DGGITQSPKYLFRKEGQNVTLSCEQNLNHDAMYWYRQDPGQGLRLIYYSQIVNDFQKGDIAEGYSVSREKKESFPLTVTSAQKNPTAFYLCASGQNYGYTFGSGTRLTVV.

V usage is TRBV11-2 and J usage is TRBJ1-2; D possibly corresponds to TRBD1 (6 bases). There are 14 residues in the CDR3. V was trimmed by 2 bases and J by 7 bases, leaving 14 bases between them. The germline gives CDR1 SGHAT, CDR2 FQNNGV. The DNA of the CDR3 is TGTGCCAGCAGCTTATTATCAGGGGATGGTGGCTACACCTTC. Protein sequence: CASSLLSGDGGYTF. Filled out from reference TRBV11-2 and TRBJ1-2, the complete variable domain reads EAGVAQSPRYKIIEKRQSVAFWCNPISGHATLYWYQQILGQGPKLLIQFQNNGVVDDSQLPKDRFSAERLKGVDSTLKIQPAKLEDSAVYLCASSLLSGDGGYTFGSGTRLTVV.

Only one count was recorded for this clone. The V call is TRBV6-1, the J call TRBJ1-1; D gene ambiguous. V was trimmed by 1 base and J by 11 bases, leaving 14 bases between them. Germline CDR1 reads MNHNS; CDR2 reads SASEGT. The length of the CDR3 is 13 residues. Written as DNA, the CDR3 is TGTGCCAGCAGTGAAGGACGGGGAACTGGGGCTTTCTTT. It yields the protein CASSEGRGTGAFF.

This clone has a handful of counts. CDR3 residues: CAISEAGAEYGYTF. The CDR3 region has the DNA TGTGCCATCAGTGAGGCGGGGGCAGAATATGGCTACACCTTC. The rearrangement joins TRBV10-3 to TRBJ1-2, with D perhaps TRBD1 (6 bases). The CDR3 totals 14 residues. CDR1 ENHRY and CDR2 SYGVKD come from the germline V gene. V was pared by 2 bases and J by 5 bases, with 12 bases between.

The chain employs TRBV27 and TRBJ1-2; a weak D match, TRBD1 (6 bases). CDR1 and CDR2 (germline): MNHEY, SMNVEV (reference sequence). V was clipped by 6 bases and J by 8 bases, with 16 bases between them. This CDR3 is 13 amino acids long. CDR3 in DNA: TGTGCCAGCAGCCCCCGATCCGGGACAGGCTACACCTTC. Translated, it gives CASSPRSGTGYTF.

V usage is TRBV6-5 and J usage is TRBJ1-5, with TRBD1 identical over 7 bases. Germline V gene data show CDR1 as MNHEY and CDR2 as SVGAGI. After removal of 4 bases from V and 0 bases from J, the junction contained 3 bases not matched to a gene. The CDR3 spans 15 residues. CDR3 nucleotides: TGTGCCAGCAGTTCCGGACAGGTTAGCAATCAGCCCCAGCATTTT. Protein sequence: CASSSGQVSNQPQHF.

The chain joins TRBV7-2 to TRBJ2-5; D remains ambiguous. V was shortened by 2 bases and J by 0 bases, with 10 bases between the two germline ends. This CDR3 is 15 amino acids long. The germline CDR1 and CDR2 sequences are SGHTA and FQGNSA. Here the CDR3 reads CASSLSYTDQETQYF. The DNA of the CDR3 is TGTGCCAGCAGCTTATCATACACCGACCAAGAGACCCAGTACTTC.

This clone has just one count. This chain links TRBV6-5 with TRBJ1-2; 9 bases fit TRBD1. Losses at the gene ends were 8 bases for V and 4 bases for J; bases not matched to a gene: 5. The CDR3 covers 13 residues. CDR1 and CDR2 from the germline V gene are MNHEY and SVGAGI. The CDR3 here is CASRQDRGYGYTF. As DNA, the CDR3 is TGTGCCAGCCGCCAGGACAGGGGCTATGGCTACACCTTC.

This chain connects TRBV18 to TRBJ2-7; TRBD1 agrees at 8 bases. This CDR3 contains 15 residues. The V segment lost 3 bases and the J segment 0 bases; nucleotides outside the gene matches: 4. Germline-derived CDR1 and CDR2 are KGHSH and LQKENI. DNA of the CDR3: TGTGCCAGCTCACCCATAACAGGGGGCTCCTACGAGCAGTACTTC. Its protein is CASSPITGGSYEQYF.

The CDR3, as DNA: TGCGCCAGCAGCCAAGATAACCCGTCAGGGTACAATTCACCCCTCCACTTT. It yields the protein CASSQDNPSGYNSPLHF. This chain uses TRBV4-1 with TRBJ1-6; maybe TRBD1 (5 bases). This CDR3 has 17 amino acids. Germline V gives CDR1 MGHRA, CDR2 YSYEKL. V was trimmed by 0 bases and J by 7 bases, leaving 16 bases between them.

The chain has TRBV6-4 and TRBJ2-3; 10 bases fit TRBD2. The CDR3 covers 15 residues. V trimming: 3 bases; J trimming: 2 bases; junction bases outside the gene matches: 2. Germline CDR1 and CDR2: MRHNA and SNTAGT. Here the CDR3 reads CASSETSGDTDTQYF. CDR3 coding DNA: TGTGCCAGCAGTGAAACTAGCGGGGACACAGATACGCAGTATTTT.

This clone has more than one count but fewer than ten. The chain links TRBV5-1 to TRBJ2-3; D is unclear. Per germline, CDR1 SGHRS and CDR2 YFSETQ. The CDR3 runs 14 residues. V lost 5 bases to trimming and J lost 0 bases, with 10 bases between them. The CDR3 region has the DNA TGCGCCAGCAGTAGGTACAGAAGCACAGATACGCAGTATTTT. Amino acid sequence: CASSRYRSTDTQYF.

V usage is TRBV11-2 and J usage is TRBJ2-7, with TRBD1 matching 7 bases. V dropped 5 bases and J dropped 6; count of bases not matched to a gene: 10. In germline, CDR1 is SGHAT, CDR2 FQNNGV. The CDR3 has 14 amino acids. The CDR3 protein is CASSTRQGFAEQYF. The CDR3 DNA sequence: TGTGCCAGCAGCACCCGACAGGGATTCGCCGAGCAGTACTTC. The variable domain in full, with the rest retrieved from reference TRBV11-2 and TRBJ2-7, is EAGVAQSPRYKIIEKRQSVAFWCNPISGHATLYWYQQILGQGPKLLIQFQNNGVVDDSQLPKDRFSAERLKGVDSTLKIQPAKLEDSAVYLCASSTRQGFAEQYFGPGTRLTVT.

The rearrangement uses TRBV19 and TRBJ2-5; a possible D gene is TRBD2 (5 bases). Germline V gives CDR1 LNHDA, CDR2 SQIVND (reference sequence). V shed 4 bases and J shed 0 bases, with 12 bases lying between them. CDR3 length: 15 amino acids. CDR3 sequence reads: CASSTRTWYQETQYF. The CDR3 DNA reads as TGTGCCAGTAGTACCCGGACTTGGTACCAAGAGACCCAGTACTTC.